This T cell receptor beta chain comes out of a study of identifying expanded T cells in peripheral blood (dated by TCRdb to the late 2010s). For context, the study as a whole: Four technical replicates, made by sequencing separate aliquots from the same pool of genomic DNA, were compared pairwise.

Results and caveats for the whole study, not just this receptor: The binomial model flagged around 1.2 differentially abundant clones between technical replicates, compared with roughly 15 over about 2 weeks and 18 to 20 over roughly 4 weeks. The authors expected that biological variance in healthy repertoires might rise further over much longer intervals, such as months to years. Across all healthy-donor time intervals, the beta-binomial model significantly cut both the number of clones called differentially abundant and the false-positive rate. For all healthy donors, the variance in clone template counts between approximately two-week samples rose significantly as total template count increased.

A note on this clone: It lacks a known antigen. There are no base qualities to consult, and no much larger clone falls within one base.

CDR1 and CDR2 are drawn from the germline V gene: SGDLS, YYNGEE. CDR3 length: 18 amino acids, cysteine to phenylalanine. This entry keeps only the CDR3 DNA: 54 bases, framed from base 1. Trimming leaves V shorter by 0 bases and J shorter by 7 bases, with the junction holding 14 bases beyond the gene matches. No immune events, such as infections, were documented for the healthy donors during the collection period. To calibrate time-dependent variance in a beta-binomial model of T-cell clone differential abundance, blood repertoires from healthy donors were used as a training cohort. The training cohort comprised roughly ten healthy donors, 3 female and 7 male. The donors were between roughly 25 and 70 years old, with an average age of approximately 47 years. Whole blood, obtained from a commercial supplier, was collected from each healthy donor at three time points spaced roughly 14 days apart. For immunosequencing, genomic DNA was extracted from whole blood that had not been sorted.

TCRbeta CDR3 regions were profiled with the immunoSEQ Assay using bias-controlled multiplex PCR amplification of genomic DNA. Turning to the authors' computational methods: The absolute abundance of each unique TCRbeta CDR3 region was quantified after sequences were collapsed and filtered. Differential abundance was tested with two models: a binomial (Fisher-equivalent) model and a beta-binomial model that adds time-dependent variance fitted from healthy donors. Any clone with fewer than 5 combined templates was excluded, and a clone was called differentially abundant if its Benjamini-Hochberg FDR was below 0.01. In the beta-binomial model, variance was expressed as a function of the total template count across the two samples, in the form v = (b*log(k)+a)^2. In its TCRdb copy, this immuneACCESS table keeps in-frame sequences only and misses some clones. Where compared with another copy, unresolved V genes explain less than half of these, and the others have no known cause. Clonal size and the V and J genes are those of that table, whereas D and trimming came from the DNA. In this sample the table shows 50,000 to 60,000 clones, approximately 83% of which occur a single time. The ten largest account for roughly a sixth of the sample.

Recombination joined TRBV9 with TRBJ2-1; 9 nucleotides in the junction match TRBD2. This TCR derives from a person between 18 and 75 years old in good health. Sequenced: blood. The CDR3 corresponds to CASSVAPQLSGGRNEQFF. DNA sequence: TGTGCCAGCAGCGTAGCCCCCCAACTAAGCGGGGGGCGTAATGAGCAGTTCTTC. The entire variable domain, with the stretches around the CDR3 drawn from the reference TRBV9 and TRBJ2-1 proteins, is DSGVTQTPKHLITATGQRVTLRCSPRSGDLSVYWYQQSLDQGLQFLIQYYNGEERAKGNILERFSAQQFPDLHSELNLSSLELGDSALYFCASSVAPQLSGGRNEQFFGPGTRLTVL.